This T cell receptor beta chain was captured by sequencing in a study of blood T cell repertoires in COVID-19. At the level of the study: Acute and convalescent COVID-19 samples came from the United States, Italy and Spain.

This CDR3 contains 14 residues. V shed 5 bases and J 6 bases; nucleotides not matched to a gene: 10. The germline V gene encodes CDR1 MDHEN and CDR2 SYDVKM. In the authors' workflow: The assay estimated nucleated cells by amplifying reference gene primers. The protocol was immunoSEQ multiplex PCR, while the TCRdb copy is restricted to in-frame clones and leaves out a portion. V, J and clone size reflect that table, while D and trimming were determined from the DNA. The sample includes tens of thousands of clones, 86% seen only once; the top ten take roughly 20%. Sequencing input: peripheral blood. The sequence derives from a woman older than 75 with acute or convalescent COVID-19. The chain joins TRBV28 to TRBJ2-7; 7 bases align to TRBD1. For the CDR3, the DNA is TGTGCCAGCAGTGGGCGACAGGGTACCCGCGAGCAGTACTTC. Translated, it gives CASSGRQGTREQYF.